This TCR beta chain was observed in a study of T cell changes during pregnancy in multiple sclerosis. Measured with immunoSEQ multiplex PCR; TCRdb has only the in-frame clones, and not every one. The table has tens of thousands of clones, under 95% seen once; the top ten hold about 2.5%. This clonotype was sampled from a female donor with multiple sclerosis, enrolled in a pregnancy study. The material was peripheral blood, obtained before pregnancy.

CDR3 sequence reads: CANLDSAYEQYF. The CDR3 bases are TGTGCCAACCTCGACAGCGCCTACGAGCAGTACTTC. V and J are TRBV2 and TRBJ2-7; TRBD1 might be the D (5 bases). Trimming shortened V by 10 bases and J by 2 bases, and 12 bases separated the two germline ends. Germline CDR1 is SNHLY and CDR2 is FYNNEI. This CDR3 spans 12 amino acids.